One T cell receptor beta chain is described in this entry. The source of the sample is a study of blood T cell repertoires in COVID-19. Study-wide background: Samples came from the United States, Italy and Spain, spanning acute and convalescent COVID-19. T cells, B-cell-depleted T cells, or PBMCs supplied cDNA or gDNA.

CDR3 length: 15 amino acids. Trimming removed 1 base from V and 7 bases from J, with 16 bases in between. Germline CDR1 is LGHNT and CDR2 is FRNRAP. Original data processing: Cell counts per sample came from amplifying reference gene primers. This table comes from immunoSEQ multiplex PCR, and its TCRdb copy is limited to in-frame clones, with some not included. The V and J calls and clone size come from that table; D and trimming were worked out from the DNA. The data hold some 120,000 clones, with roughly 87% observed a single time. The clonotype comes from a woman at least 80 years old with acute or convalescent COVID-19. Sequenced input: peripheral blood. The chain links TRBV12-5 to TRBJ1-1; the D gene is possibly TRBD1 (5 bases). DNA for the CDR3: TGTGCTAGTGGTTTGGGCTCGCGACAGATGTTTGAAGCTTTCTTT. Translation: CASGLGSRQMFEAFF.